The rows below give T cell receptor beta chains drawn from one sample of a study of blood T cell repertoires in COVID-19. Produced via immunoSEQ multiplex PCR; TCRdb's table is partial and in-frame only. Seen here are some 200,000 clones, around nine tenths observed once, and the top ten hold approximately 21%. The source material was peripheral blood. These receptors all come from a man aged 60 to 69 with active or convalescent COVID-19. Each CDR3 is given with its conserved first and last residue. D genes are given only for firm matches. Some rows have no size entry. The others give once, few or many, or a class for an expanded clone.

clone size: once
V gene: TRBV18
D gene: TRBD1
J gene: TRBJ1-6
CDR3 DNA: TGTGCCAGCTCACGACAACAGGGGGGGGGTAATTCACCCCTCCACTTT
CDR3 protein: CASSRQQGGGNSPLHF

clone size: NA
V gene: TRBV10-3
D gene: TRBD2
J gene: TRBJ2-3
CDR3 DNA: TGTGCCATATCTAGCGGTGGGGTGAGCCCAGATACGCAGTATTTT
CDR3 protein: CAISSGGVSPDTQYF

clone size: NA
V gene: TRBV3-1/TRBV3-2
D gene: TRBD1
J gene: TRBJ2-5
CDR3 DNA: TGTGCCAGCAGCCTGAGGGGGCTGCGGGAGACCCAGTACTTC
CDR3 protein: CASSLRGLRETQYF

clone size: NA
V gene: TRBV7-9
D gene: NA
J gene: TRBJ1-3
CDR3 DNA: TGTGCCAGCAGCTTTGACAATGGAAACACCATATATTTT
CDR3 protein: CASSFDNGNTIYF

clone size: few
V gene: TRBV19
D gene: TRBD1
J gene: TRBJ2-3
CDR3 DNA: TGTGCCAGTAGTACAAGACAGGGCGGAGATACGCAGTATTTT
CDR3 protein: CASSTRQGGDTQYF

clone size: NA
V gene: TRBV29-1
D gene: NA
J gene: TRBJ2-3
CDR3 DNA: TGCAGCGTTGGAGGGCAGACCCGTTGGGATACGCAGTATTTT
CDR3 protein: CSVGGQTRWDTQYF

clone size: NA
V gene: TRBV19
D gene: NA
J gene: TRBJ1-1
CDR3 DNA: TGTGCCAGTAGTATAGCGGCGGGTTTCATGAACACTGAAGCTTTCTTT
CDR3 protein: CASSIAAGFMNTEAFF

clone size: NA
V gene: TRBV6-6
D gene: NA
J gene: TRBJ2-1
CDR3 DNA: TGTGCCAGCAGCCGGACTGGCCAAGACAATGAGCAGTTCTTC
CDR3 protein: CASSRTGQDNEQFF

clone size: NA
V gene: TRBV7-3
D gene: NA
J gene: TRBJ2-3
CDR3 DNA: TGTGCCAGCAGCTCGGCGGGGGCCACAGATACGCAGTATTTT
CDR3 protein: CASSSAGATDTQYF

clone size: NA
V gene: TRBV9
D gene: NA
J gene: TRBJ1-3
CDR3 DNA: TGTGCCAGCAGCCCTGGACAGATGTCTGGAAACACCATATATTTT
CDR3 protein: CASSPGQMSGNTIYF

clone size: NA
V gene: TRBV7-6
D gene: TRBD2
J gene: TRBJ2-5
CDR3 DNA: TGTGCCAGCAGCTTAGAACTAGCGGGGGGGCCGGGGGAGACCCAGTACTTC
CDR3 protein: CASSLELAGGPGETQYF

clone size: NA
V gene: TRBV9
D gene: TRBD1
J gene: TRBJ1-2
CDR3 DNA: TGTGCCAGCAGCGCAGTGACAGGGGGCCATGGCTACACCTTC
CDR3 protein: CASSAVTGGHGYTF

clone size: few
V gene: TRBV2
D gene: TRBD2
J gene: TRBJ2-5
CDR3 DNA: TGTGCCAGCAGTTCCGGGACTAGCGGGGGGGCGGAGACCCAGTACTTC
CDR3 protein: CASSSGTSGGAETQYF

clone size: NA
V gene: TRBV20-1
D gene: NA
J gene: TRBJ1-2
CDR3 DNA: TGCTCTTACAAGGGACTCTATGGCTACACCTTC
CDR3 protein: CSYKGLYGYTF

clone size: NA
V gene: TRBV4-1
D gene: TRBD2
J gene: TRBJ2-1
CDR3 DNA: TGCGCCAGCAGCCAAGAACTAGCGGGGGGCCATGAGCAGTTCTTC
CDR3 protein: CASSQELAGGHEQFF

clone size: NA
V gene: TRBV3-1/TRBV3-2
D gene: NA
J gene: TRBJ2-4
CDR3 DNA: TGTGCCAGCAGCTACCAGGCCAAAAACATTCAGTACTTC
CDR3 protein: CASSYQAKNIQYF

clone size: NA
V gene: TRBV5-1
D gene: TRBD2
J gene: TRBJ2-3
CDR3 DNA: TGCGCCAGCAGCTTTGGGACTAGCGGTACAGATACGCAGTATTTT
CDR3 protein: CASSFGTSGTDTQYF

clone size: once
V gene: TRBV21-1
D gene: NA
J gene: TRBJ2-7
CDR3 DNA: TGTGCCAGCAGAGGTCAGGCCGTTAACTTC
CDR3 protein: CASRGQAVNF

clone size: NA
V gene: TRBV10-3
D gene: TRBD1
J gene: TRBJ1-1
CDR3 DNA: TGTGCCATCAATGACAGGGGGACTGAAGCTTTCTTT
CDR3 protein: CAINDRGTEAFF

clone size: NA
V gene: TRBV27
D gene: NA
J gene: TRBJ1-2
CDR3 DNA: TGTGCCAGCAGCCTAAGACAGAACCTTAACTATGGCTACACCTTC
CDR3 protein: CASSLRQNLNYGYTF

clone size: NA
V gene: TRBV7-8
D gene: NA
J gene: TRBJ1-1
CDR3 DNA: TGTGCCAGCAGCTTAGGACTCACTGAAGCTTTCTTT
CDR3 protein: CASSLGLTEAFF

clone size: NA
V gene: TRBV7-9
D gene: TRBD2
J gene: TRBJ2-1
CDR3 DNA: TGTGCCAGCAGCTTTGGCGGGGGGGCCTACAATGAGCAGTTCTTC
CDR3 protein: CASSFGGGAYNEQFF

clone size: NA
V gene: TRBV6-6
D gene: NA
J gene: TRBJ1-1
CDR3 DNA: TGTGCCAGCACCCGGGGGACGAACACTGAAGCTTTCTTT
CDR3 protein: CASTRGTNTEAFF

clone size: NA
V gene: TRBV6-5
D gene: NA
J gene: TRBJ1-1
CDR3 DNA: TGTGCCAGCAGTTGGCTCGGGGGGCTGAACACTGAAGCTTTCTTT
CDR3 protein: CASSWLGGLNTEAFF

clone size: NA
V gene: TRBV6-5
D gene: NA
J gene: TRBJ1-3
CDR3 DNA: TGTGCCAGCAGGACACAGGCTATCTCTGGAAACACCATATATTTT
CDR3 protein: CASRTQAISGNTIYF

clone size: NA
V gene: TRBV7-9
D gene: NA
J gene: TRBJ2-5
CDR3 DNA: TGTGCCAGCAGCTTATTCTCGAACGAGGCGGAGACCCAGTACTTC
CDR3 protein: CASSLFSNEAETQYF

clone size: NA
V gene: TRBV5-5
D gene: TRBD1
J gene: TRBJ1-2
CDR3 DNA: TGTGCCAGCAGCTTGGAGTTCGGACAGGGAGGCGACGGGTATGGCTACACCTTC
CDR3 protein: CASSLEFGQGGDGYGYTF

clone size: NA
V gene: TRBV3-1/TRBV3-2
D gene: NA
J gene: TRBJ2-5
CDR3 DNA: TGTGCCAGCAGCCAACGGGGGGCCCAAGAGACCCAGTACTTC
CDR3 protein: CASSQRGAQETQYF

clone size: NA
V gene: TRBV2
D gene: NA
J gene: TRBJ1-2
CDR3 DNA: TGTGCCAGCAGTGAAGATGAGGGATCGGGTGGCTACACCTTC
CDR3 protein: CASSEDEGSGGYTF